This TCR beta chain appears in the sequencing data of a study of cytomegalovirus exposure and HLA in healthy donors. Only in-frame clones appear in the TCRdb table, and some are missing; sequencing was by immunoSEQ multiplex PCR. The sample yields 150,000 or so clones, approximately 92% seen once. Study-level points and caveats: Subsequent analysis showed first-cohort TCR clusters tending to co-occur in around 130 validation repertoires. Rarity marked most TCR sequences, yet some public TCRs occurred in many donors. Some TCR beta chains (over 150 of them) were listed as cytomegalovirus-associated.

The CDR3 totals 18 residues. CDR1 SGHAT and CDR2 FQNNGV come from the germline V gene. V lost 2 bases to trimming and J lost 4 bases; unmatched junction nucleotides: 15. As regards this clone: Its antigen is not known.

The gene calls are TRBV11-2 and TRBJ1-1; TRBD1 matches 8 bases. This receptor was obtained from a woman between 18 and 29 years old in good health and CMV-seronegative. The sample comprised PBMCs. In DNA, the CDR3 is TGTGCCAGCAGCTTACAGAGTGGATTGGGGGACAGGAGCACTGAAGCTTTCTTT. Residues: CASSLQSGLGDRSTEAFF.